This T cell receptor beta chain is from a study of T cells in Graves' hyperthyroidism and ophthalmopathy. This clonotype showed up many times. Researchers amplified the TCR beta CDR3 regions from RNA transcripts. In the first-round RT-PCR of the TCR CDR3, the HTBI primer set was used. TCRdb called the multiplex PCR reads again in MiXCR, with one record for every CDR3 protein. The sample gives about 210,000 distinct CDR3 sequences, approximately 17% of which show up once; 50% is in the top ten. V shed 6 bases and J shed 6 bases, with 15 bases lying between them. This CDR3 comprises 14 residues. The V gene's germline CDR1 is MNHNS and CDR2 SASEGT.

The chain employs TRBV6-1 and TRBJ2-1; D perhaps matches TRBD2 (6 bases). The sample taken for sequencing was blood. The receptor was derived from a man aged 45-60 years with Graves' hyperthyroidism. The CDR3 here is CASRDREISNEQFF. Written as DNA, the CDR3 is TGTGCCAGCAGAGATCGGGAGATAAGCAATGAGCAGTTCTTC.